This TCR beta chain was profiled in a study of shared clonotypes between healthy human individuals. General study results and limits: With few donors, the genetic and exposure-history diversity represented was limited.

Libraries were prepared by immunoSEQ multiplex PCR; TCRdb keeps only in-frame clonotypes and omits some of them. The sample lists approximately 2.5 million clones, about 92% seen once, with 0.11% to 0.15% in the top ten. In the case of this clone: Its specificity is unknown.

The CDR3 is made up of 17 amino acids. Germline assignment: CDR1 ENHRY and CDR2 SYGVKD. The trim removed 0 bases at V and 2 bases at J, leaving 1 base unmatched. This TCR derives from a man between 18 and 35 years old in good health. The chain uses TRBV10-3 and TRBJ2-6; 10 bases are shared with TRBD1. The material sequenced was naive CD4+ T cells sorted from blood. Stated subset: CD45RA+ positively selected. CDR3 sequence reads: CAISESTGGPGANVLTF. In DNA form, the CDR3 reads TGTGCCATCAGTGAGTCGACAGGGGGCCCTGGGGCCAACGTCCTGACTTTC.